This TCR beta chain emerged from a study of blood T cell repertoires in COVID-19. The CDR3 loop spans 13 amino acids. Germline CDR1 reads SGHKS; CDR2 reads YYEKEE (reference sequence). V was cut by 4 bases and J by 1 base, with 8 bases left in between. Clones were sequenced by immunoSEQ multiplex PCR, and TCRdb holds only the in-frame ones, with some missing. The sample lists roughly 230,000 clones, 70% to 90% occurring once. The material sequenced was PBMCs or T cells enriched from blood (not recorded which). This receptor was obtained from a woman between 50 and 59 years old who had been exposed to COVID-19. The rearrangement uses TRBV5-5 and TRBJ1-1, with D maybe TRBD1 (6 bases). CDR3 nucleotide sequence: TGTGCCAGCAGCCAAGGGGGGAACACTGAAGCTTTCTTT. It yields the protein CASSQGGNTEAFF.